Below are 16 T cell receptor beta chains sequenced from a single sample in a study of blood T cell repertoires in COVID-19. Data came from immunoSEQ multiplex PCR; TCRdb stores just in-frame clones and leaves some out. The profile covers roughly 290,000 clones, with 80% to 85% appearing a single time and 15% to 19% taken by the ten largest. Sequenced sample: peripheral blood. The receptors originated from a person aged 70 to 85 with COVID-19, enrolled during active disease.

The CDR3 sequence is CASSWGGVNTEAFF. The CDR3 DNA is TGTGCCAGCAGCTGGGGGGGGGTGAACACTGAAGCTTTCTTT. This chain uses TRBV5-4 with TRBJ1-1; D is perhaps TRBD1 (5 bases). The germline gives CDR1 SGHNT, CDR2 YYREEE (reference sequence). V was clipped by 3 bases and J by 0 bases, with 9 bases between them. The CDR3 length is 14 residues.

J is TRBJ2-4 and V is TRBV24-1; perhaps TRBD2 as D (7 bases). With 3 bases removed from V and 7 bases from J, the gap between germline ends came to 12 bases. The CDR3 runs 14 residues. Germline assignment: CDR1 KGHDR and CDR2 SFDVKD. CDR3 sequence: CATSDSGTPNIQYF. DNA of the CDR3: TGTGCCACCAGTGATAGCGGGACACCGAACATTCAGTACTTC.

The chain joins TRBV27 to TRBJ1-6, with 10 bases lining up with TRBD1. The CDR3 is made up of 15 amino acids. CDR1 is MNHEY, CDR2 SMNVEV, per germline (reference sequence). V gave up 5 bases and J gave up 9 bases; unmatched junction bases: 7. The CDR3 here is CASSKSGQGFSPLHF. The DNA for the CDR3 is TGTGCCAGCAGTAAATCGGGACAGGGGTTTTCACCCCTCCACTTT.

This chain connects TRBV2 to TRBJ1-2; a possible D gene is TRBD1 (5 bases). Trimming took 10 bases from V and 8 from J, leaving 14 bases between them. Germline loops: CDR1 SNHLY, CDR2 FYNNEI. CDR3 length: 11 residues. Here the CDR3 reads CATPGRGGYTF. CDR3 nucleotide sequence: TGTGCCACCCCCGGTAGGGGCGGCTACACCTTC.

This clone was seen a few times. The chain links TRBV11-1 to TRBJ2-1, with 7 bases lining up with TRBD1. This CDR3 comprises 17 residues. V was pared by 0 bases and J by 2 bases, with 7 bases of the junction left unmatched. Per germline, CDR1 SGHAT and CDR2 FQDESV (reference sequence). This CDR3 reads CASSLAQERGPYNEQFF. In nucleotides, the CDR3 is TGTGCCAGCAGCTTAGCCCAGGAGAGGGGGCCCTACAATGAGCAGTTCTTC. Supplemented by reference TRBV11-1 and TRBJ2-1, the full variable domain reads EAEVAQSPRYKITEKSQAVAFWCDPISGHATLYWYRQILGQGPELLVQFQDESVVDDSQLPKDRFSAERLKGVDSTLKIQPAELGDSAMYLCASSLAQERGPYNEQFFGPGTRLTVL.

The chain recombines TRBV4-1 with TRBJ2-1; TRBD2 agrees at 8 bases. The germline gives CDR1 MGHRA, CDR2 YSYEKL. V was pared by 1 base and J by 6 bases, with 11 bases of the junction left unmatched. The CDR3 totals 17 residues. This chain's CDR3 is CASSQALLVAGSNEQFF. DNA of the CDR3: TGCGCCAGCAGCCAAGCCCTTCTGGTAGCGGGGAGCAATGAGCAGTTCTTC.

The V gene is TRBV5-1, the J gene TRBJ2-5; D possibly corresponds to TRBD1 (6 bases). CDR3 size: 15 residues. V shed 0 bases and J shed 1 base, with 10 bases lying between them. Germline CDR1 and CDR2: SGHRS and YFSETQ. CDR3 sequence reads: CASSLGQGPQETQYF. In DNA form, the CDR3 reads TGCGCCAGCAGCTTGGGGCAGGGGCCCCAAGAGACCCAGTACTTC.

This CDR3 reads CASSPVQGAGYEQYF. In DNA form, the CDR3 reads TGTGCCAGCAGTCCCGTACAGGGGGCTGGCTACGAGCAGTACTTC. V usage is TRBV6-2 or TRBV6-3 and J usage is TRBJ2-7; 9 bases match TRBD1. The germline V gene has CDR1 MNHEY and CDR2 SVGEGT. This CDR3 region has 15 residues. V was clipped by 5 bases and J by 3 bases; unmatched bases: 8.

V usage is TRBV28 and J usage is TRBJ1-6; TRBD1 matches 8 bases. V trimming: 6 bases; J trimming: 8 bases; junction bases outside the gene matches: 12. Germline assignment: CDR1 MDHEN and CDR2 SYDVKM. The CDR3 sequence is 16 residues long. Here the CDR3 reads CASRRHGQGGDSPLHF. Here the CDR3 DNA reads TGTGCCAGCAGACGCCACGGACAGGGCGGAGATTCACCCCTCCACTTT.

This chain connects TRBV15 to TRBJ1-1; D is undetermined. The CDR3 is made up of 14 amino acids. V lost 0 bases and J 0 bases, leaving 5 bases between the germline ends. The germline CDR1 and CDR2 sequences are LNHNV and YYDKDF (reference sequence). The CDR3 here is CATSREQMNTEAFF. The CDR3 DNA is TGTGCCACCAGCAGAGAACAGATGAACACTGAAGCTTTCTTT.

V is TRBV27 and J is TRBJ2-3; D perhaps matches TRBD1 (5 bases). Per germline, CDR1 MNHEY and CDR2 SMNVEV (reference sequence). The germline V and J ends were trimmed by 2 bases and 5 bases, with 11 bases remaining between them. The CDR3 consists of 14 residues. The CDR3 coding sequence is TGTGCCAGCAGTTTACAGGGCCGCGGAGATACGCAGTATTTT. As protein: CASSLQGRGDTQYF.

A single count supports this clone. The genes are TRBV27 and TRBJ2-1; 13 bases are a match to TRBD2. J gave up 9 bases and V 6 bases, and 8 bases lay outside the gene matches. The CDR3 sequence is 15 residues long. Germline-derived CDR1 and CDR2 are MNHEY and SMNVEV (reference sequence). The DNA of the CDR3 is TGTGCCAGCAGCCAAGGACTAGCGGGAGTCAGTGAGCAGTTCTTC. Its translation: CASSQGLAGVSEQFF.

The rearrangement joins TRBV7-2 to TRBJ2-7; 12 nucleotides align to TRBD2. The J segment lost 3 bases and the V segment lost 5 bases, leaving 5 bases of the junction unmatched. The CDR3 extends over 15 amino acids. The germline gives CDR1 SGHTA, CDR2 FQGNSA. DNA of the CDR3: TGTGCCAGCAGCGAAGGACTAGCGGGGCTCTACGAGCAGTACTTC. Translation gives CASSEGLAGLYEQYF.

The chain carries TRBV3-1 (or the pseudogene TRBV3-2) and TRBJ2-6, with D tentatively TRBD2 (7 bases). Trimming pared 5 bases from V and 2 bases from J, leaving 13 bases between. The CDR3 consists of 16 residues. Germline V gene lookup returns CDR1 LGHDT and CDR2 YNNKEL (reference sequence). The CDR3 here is CASSSEGGAGANVLTF. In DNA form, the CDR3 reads TGTGCCAGCAGCTCAGAGGGGGGGGCTGGGGCCAACGTCCTGACTTTC.

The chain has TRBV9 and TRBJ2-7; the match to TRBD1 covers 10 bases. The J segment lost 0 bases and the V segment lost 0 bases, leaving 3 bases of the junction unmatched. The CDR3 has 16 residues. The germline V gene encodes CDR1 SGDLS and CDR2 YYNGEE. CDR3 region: CASSVGDRGSSYEQYF. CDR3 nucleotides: TGTGCCAGCAGCGTAGGGGACAGGGGTAGCTCCTACGAGCAGTACTTC.

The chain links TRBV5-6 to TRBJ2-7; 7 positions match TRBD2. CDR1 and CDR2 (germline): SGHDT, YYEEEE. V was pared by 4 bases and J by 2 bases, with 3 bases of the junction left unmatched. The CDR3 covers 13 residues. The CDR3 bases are TGTGCCAGCAGCCGGAGCGGGACCTACGAGCAGTACTTC. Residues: CASSRSGTYEQYF.